The present TCR beta chain was sequenced within a study of beta chain features in type 1 diabetes. As for this clone: Its antigen is not known.

V was clipped by 2 bases and J by 4 bases, with 14 bases between them. CDR3 length equals 15 residues. Germline V gene lookup returns CDR1 MGHDK and CDR2 SYGVNS. The entirety of the isolated RNA underwent reverse transcription, so expressed TCRB transcripts were sequenced. The repertoire was sequenced with immunoSEQ multiplex PCR; TCRdb's copy has only in-frame clones and lacks some. The data contain some 150,000 clones, 8.5% to 10% of them singletons. Regarding the study as a whole: All four CD4+ subsets of Type 1 diabetes patients contained TCRB CDR3s that were moderately but significantly shorter.

This TCR was sampled from a woman aged 30 to 39 with type 1 diabetes. The source material was central memory CD4+ T cells from blood. The chain joins TRBV25-1 to TRBJ1-1; weak D call: TRBD1 (6 bases). For the CDR3, the DNA is TGTGCCAGCAGTGAAGGGGGCAGGGGTGGCACTGAAGCTTTCTTT. Translating it yields CASSEGGRGGTEAFF.